This T cell receptor (beta chain) was found in a study of CD8+ T cells in alopecia areata. Study results and caveats: Greater clonality was observed in lesional scalp samples, especially alopecia totalis/universalis, versus normal scalp.

Concerning this clone itself: Its antigen is unknown.

Looked up from germline, CDR1 is SNHLY and CDR2 is FYNNEI. After removal of 4 bases from V and 0 bases from J, the junction contained 4 bases not matched to a gene. This CDR3 is 15 amino acids long. CD4+ and CD8+ T cells were sorted from PBMCs stained for CD3, CD4 and CD8. Extracted RNA was reverse transcribed, and the resulting cDNA served as sequencing template. Assay used: immunoSEQ multiplex PCR; TCRdb lists only in-frame clones, some missing. This table holds approximately 99,000 clones, approximately 59% found once. This chain connects TRBV2 to TRBJ2-7; 9 bases map to TRBD1. This TCR came from a human donor in good health. Sequencing was carried out using CD8+ T cells sorted from blood. The CDR3, as DNA: TGTGCCAGCAGTGGCGACAGGGGGAGCTCCTACGAGCAGTACTTC. Translated: CASSGDRGSSYEQYF.